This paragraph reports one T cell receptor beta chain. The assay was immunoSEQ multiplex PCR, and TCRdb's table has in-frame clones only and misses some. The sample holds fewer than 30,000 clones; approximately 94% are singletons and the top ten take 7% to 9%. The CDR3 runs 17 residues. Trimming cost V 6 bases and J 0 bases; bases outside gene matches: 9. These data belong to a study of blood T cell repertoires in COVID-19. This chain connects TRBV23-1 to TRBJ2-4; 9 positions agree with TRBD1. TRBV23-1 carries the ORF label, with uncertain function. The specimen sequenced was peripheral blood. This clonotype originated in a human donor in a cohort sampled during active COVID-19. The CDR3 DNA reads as TGCGCCAGCAGGAACCCCGGGACAGGGACAGCCAAAAACATTCAGTACTTC. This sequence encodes CASRNPGTGTAKNIQYF.